This passage covers 25 T cell receptor beta chains from one sample sequenced in a study of T cells in Graves' hyperthyroidism and ophthalmopathy. TCR beta CDR3 regions were amplified from RNA. Using the HTBI primer set, a first-round RT-PCR was run on the TCR CDR3. A single record per CDR3 protein comes from TCRdb applying MiXCR to the multiplex PCR reads. The table shows 500,000 to 650,000 distinct CDR3 sequences, with about 20% occurring only once. The sequencing sample was made of blood. Every receptor here comes from a middle-aged man with Graves' ophthalmopathy.

The chain combines TRBV29-1 with TRBJ1-1; 10 nucleotides line up with TRBD1. The germline CDR1 and CDR2 sequences are SQVTM and ANQGSEA. The CDR3 has 13 amino acids. Germline trimming cut 7 bases from V and 5 bases from J; bases unmatched to any gene: 7. The DNA of the CDR3 is TGCAGCGCCCAAGGACAGGGGGGGACTGAAGCTTTCTTT. Encoded protein: CSAQGQGGTEAFF.

The chain is built from TRBV5-1 and TRBJ2-7; tentative D call: TRBD2 (6 bases). Germline lookup yields CDR1 SGHRS and CDR2 YFSETQ. This CDR3 spans 14 amino acids. The ends were cut back, 4 bases at V and 6 bases at J, with 17 bases in the middle. The CDR3: CASSPNRMGGEQYF. The CDR3 DNA reads as TGCGCCAGCAGCCCCAATCGAATGGGGGGCGAGCAGTACTTC.

The CDR3 nucleotides read TGTGCCAGCACCGGGACAGGGGGAGAGACCCAGTACTTC. Amino acids: CASTGTGGETQYF. This chain connects TRBV12-3 or TRBV12-4 to TRBJ2-5, with 11 positions matching TRBD1. The CDR3 totals 13 residues. The trim removed 7 bases at V and 4 bases at J, leaving 2 bases unmatched.

This rearrangement joins TRBV7-9 to TRBJ1-1, with D perhaps TRBD1 (6 bases). In germline, CDR1 is SEHNR, CDR2 FQNEAQ (reference sequence). V dropped 3 bases and J dropped 7 bases, with 18 bases sitting between them. The CDR3 sequence is 15 residues long. For the CDR3, the DNA is TGTGCCAGCAGCTTCTCAATGGGGGCGGAGAATGAAGCTTTCTTT. It translates to CASSFSMGAENEAFF.

The sample holds a few counts of this clonotype. The gene calls are TRBV6-1 and TRBJ1-2, with D possibly matching TRBD1 (6 bases). The CDR3 has 13 amino acids. V gave up 6 bases and J gave up 5 bases, with 13 bases separating them. Germline CDR1 and CDR2: MNHNS and SASEGT. The CDR3: CASRTGAGYGYTF. CDR3 bases: TGTGCCAGCAGAACGGGGGCGGGGTATGGCTACACCTTC.

This sequence joins TRBV6-9 and TRBJ1-2; D is unresolved. Trimming removed 3 bases from V and 2 bases from J, with 10 bases in between. The germline V gene has CDR1 MNHGY and CDR2 SVAAGI. CDR3 length: 14 residues. CDR3 bases: TGTGCCAGCAGTTACTTCGGACTGAACTATGGCTACACCTTC. It codes for CASSYFGLNYGYTF.

V and J are TRBV20-1 and TRBJ2-5; D not certain. Trimming shortened V by 3 bases and J by 4 bases, and 15 bases separated the two germline ends. The CDR3 is made up of 14 amino acids. The germline V gene encodes CDR1 DFQATT and CDR2 SNEGSKA (reference sequence). CDR3 DNA sequence: TGCAGTGCTAGGACTCCGGTCCGGATAGAGACCCAGTACTTC. It codes for CSARTPVRIETQYF.

The V gene is TRBV27, the J gene TRBJ1-2, with a tentative D call TRBD1 (6 bases). The CDR3 is 14 residues long. Trimming pared 8 bases from V and 2 bases from J, leaving 15 bases between. CDR1 MNHEY and CDR2 SMNVEV come from the germline V gene (reference sequence). The CDR3 DNA sequence: TGTGCCAGCCGAAAATGGACAGAGAACTATGGCTACACCTTC. Amino acid sequence: CASRKWTENYGYTF.

This clonotype was observed a few times. At one boundary the junction diverges from the germline segment, which might be a read error. The V and J genes are TRBV6-1 and TRBJ1-5, with no clear D. The CDR3 has 15 residues. Looked up from germline, CDR1 is MNHNS and CDR2 is SASEGT. The CDR3 DNA is TGTGCCAGCAGAGAAGGGCAGACGGGCAATCAGCCCCAGCATTTT. Translation: CASREGQTGNQPQHF.

This clonotype appeared a few times. The CDR3: CASSGNRGTNGEQYF. The CDR3 nucleotides read TGTGCCAGCAGCGGTAACAGGGGTACGAACGGCGAGCAGTACTTC. V usage is TRBV5-6 and J usage is TRBJ2-7; the match to TRBD1 covers 7 bases. Per the germline V gene, CDR1 is SGHDT and CDR2 is YYEEEE. J gave up 6 bases and V 4 bases, and 13 bases lay outside the gene matches. CDR3 size: 15 residues.

A few counts support this clonotype. V gene TRBV6-6 combines with J gene TRBJ1-3; no clear D gene. Between the trimmed V and J ends, which lost 0 bases and 0 bases, there was a span of 9 bases. Germline V CDR1 and CDR2: MNHNY, SVGAGI (reference sequence). The CDR3 totals 16 residues. The CDR3 here is CASSYSARFSGNTIYF. CDR3 bases: TGTGCCAGCAGTTACTCGGCCCGATTCTCTGGAAACACCATATATTTT.

This clonotype was recorded a few times. V gene TRBV7-3 combines with J gene TRBJ2-5; possible D gene TRBD2, 6 bases. Germline loops: CDR1 SGHTA, CDR2 FQGTGA. The CDR3 consists of 16 residues. V gave up 3 bases and J gave up 1 base, with 15 bases separating them. The CDR3 spells CASSLMGTGVQETQYF. As DNA, the CDR3 is TGTGCCAGCAGCTTGATGGGGACGGGAGTCCAAGAGACCCAGTACTTC.

This clonotype has just a few counts. The chain uses TRBV6-1 and TRBJ1-6; unclear D gene. Germline V CDR1 and CDR2: MNHNS, SASEGT. The CDR3 sequence is 16 residues long. Between the trimmed V and J ends, which lost 0 bases and 7 bases, there was a span of 13 bases. Here the CDR3 DNA reads TGTGCCAGCAGTGAAGCGGCAGATAGGCGGAATTCACCCCTCCACTTT. Its protein product is CASSEAADRRNSPLHF.

As for this clonotype: A much more abundant neighbour one base away suggests this may be a read error. Here the CDR3 DNA reads TGTGCCAGCGCCAGGGGGAACCTAAACACCGGGGAGCTGTTTTTT. This sequence encodes CASARGNLNTGELFF. The rearrangement joins TRBV6-2 or TRBV6-3 to TRBJ2-2; 7 nucleotides match TRBD1. This CDR3 spans 15 amino acids. Germline CDR1 and CDR2: MNHEY and SVGEGT. V shed 8 bases, J shed 2 bases, and the junction held 8 bases outside the gene matches.

With regard to this clonotype: Germline and junction disagree at one end, which may indicate a read error. The rearrangement links TRBV27 to TRBJ2-3; D unresolved. This CDR3 is built from 12 residues. In germline, CDR1 is MNHEY, CDR2 SMNVEV (reference sequence). The CDR3 coding sequence is TGTGTCAGCAGTCCTTCCACAGATACGCAGTATTTT. This encodes CVSSPSTDTQYF.

At least ten counts were recorded for this clonotype. CDR3 amino acids: CRVETETQYF. In DNA form, the CDR3 reads TGCAGGGTGGAGACGGAGACCCAGTACTTC. The V and J genes are TRBV20-1 and TRBJ2-5; D is ambiguous. The germline V gene encodes CDR1 DFQATT and CDR2 SNEGSKA (reference sequence). This CDR3 spans 10 amino acids.

CDR3 in amino acids: CASSVGQGVADTQYF. DNA for the CDR3: TGTGCCAGCAGCGTGGGACAGGGGGTTGCAGATACGCAGTATTTT. This rearrangement joins TRBV9 to TRBJ2-3; 11 positions agree with TRBD1. Per germline, CDR1 SGDLS and CDR2 YYNGEE. The CDR3 consists of 15 residues. V gave up 2 bases and J gave up 4 bases; unmatched junction bases: 3.

This clonotype came up a few times. V is TRBV24-1 and J is TRBJ2-1, with D possibly matching TRBD1 (5 bases). This CDR3 region has 13 residues. Trimming shortened V by 4 bases and J by 8 bases, and 11 bases separated the two germline ends. From germline, CDR1 is KGHDR and CDR2 SFDVKD. The CDR3 DNA follows: TGTGCCACCAGTGACCAAGGGGTTGATGAGCAGTTCTTC. This encodes CATSDQGVDEQFF.

This clonotype was seen a few times. The chain is built from TRBV5-1 and TRBJ2-1, with 7 bases that match TRBD2. The length of the CDR3 is 15 residues. In germline, CDR1 is SGHRS, CDR2 YFSETQ. V lost 1 base, J lost 7 bases, and 8 bases stayed unmatched. The CDR3, as DNA: TGCGCCAGCAGCTTGTCGACTAGCTATGGGAATGAGCAGTTCTTC. Translating it yields CASSLSTSYGNEQFF.

This clonotype has only a few counts. The gene calls are TRBV28 and TRBJ1-5, with D possibly matching TRBD1 (5 bases). Per germline, CDR1 MDHEN and CDR2 SYDVKM. The CDR3 covers 13 residues. Trimming removed 6 bases at V and 5 bases at J, with 11 bases between. CDR3 DNA: TGTGCCAGCAGATCAGGGTTCTATCAGCCCCAGCATTTT. Its translation is CASRSGFYQPQHF.

In its sample, this clonotype was seen a few times. A single base separates this from a much larger clone, so it may be a read error. This sequence joins TRBV3-1 and TRBJ2-5; 10 bases are shared with TRBD2. The CDR3 is 14 residues long. Germline CDR1 reads LGHDT; CDR2 reads YNNKEL (reference sequence). The CDR3 here is CACSLAGAQETQYF. The DNA of the CDR3 is TGTGCCTGCAGCCTAGCGGGGGCACAAGAGACCCAGTACTTC.

The table lists this clonotype with many counts. This rearrangement joins TRBV3-1 to TRBJ2-2; possibly TRBD1 for D (6 bases). This CDR3 is built from 16 residues. Trimming pared 3 bases from V and 4 bases from J, leaving 15 bases between. Germline V gene lookup returns CDR1 LGHDT and CDR2 YNNKEL (reference sequence). The CDR3 region has the DNA TGTGCCAGCAGCCATCTAGTACAGGGAAGCACCGGGGAGCTGTTTTTT. It translates to CASSHLVQGSTGELFF.

This clonotype was seen many times. The chain carries TRBV12-3 or TRBV12-4 and TRBJ1-1; D uncertain. The CDR3 loop spans 13 amino acids. V was cut by 7 bases and J by 0 bases, with 9 bases left in between. The CDR3 DNA sequence: TGTGCCAGCAACCGGAACATGAACACTGAAGCTTTCTTT. Translating gives CASNRNMNTEAFF.

The rearrangement links TRBV20-1 to TRBJ1-4; D not resolved. Trimming removed 3 bases from V and 8 bases from J, with 7 bases in between. The CDR3 sequence is 11 residues long. The germline V gene encodes CDR1 DFQATT and CDR2 SNEGSKA (reference sequence). CDR3 residues: CSARVVEKLFF. In DNA form, the CDR3 reads TGCAGTGCTAGGGTAGTGGAAAAACTGTTTTTT.

This clonotype was seen a few times. The V and J genes are TRBV19 and TRBJ2-5; 10 bases line up with TRBD2. The CDR3 consists of 18 residues. V trimming: 5 bases; J trimming: 3 bases; junction bases outside the gene matches: 15. Per the germline V gene, CDR1 is LNHDA and CDR2 is SQIVND (reference sequence). The CDR3 is CASSPRPTVAGGEETQYF. In DNA, the CDR3 is TGTGCCAGTAGTCCCAGGCCCACAGTAGCGGGGGGAGAAGAGACCCAGTACTTC.